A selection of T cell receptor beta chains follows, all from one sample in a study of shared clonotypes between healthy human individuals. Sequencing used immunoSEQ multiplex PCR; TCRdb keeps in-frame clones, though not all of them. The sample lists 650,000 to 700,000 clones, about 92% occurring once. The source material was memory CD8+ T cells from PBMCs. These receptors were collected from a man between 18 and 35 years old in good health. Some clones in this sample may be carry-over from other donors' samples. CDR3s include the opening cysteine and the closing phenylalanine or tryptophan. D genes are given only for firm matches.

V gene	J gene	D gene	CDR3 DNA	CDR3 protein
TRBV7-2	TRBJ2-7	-	TGTGCCAGCAGCTCTCATACCCGTGACGCCGGTATCCACGAGCAGTACTTC	CASSSHTRDAGIHEQYF
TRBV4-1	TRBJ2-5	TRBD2	TGCGCCAGCAGCCCCAATTACAGAGCGGGAGGGCAAGAGACCCAGTACTTC	CASSPNYRAGGQETQYF
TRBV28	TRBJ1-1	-	TGTGCCAGCAGTTCCGACGGCACTGAAGCTTTCTTT	CASSSDGTEAFF
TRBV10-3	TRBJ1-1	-	TGTGCCATCAGTGAGTCGATCCGCGGGGGTTTGGACACTGAAGCTTTCTTT	CAISESIRGGLDTEAFF
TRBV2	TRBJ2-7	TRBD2	TGTGCCAGCAGTCGTAGCGGGAGAGGAGTTTACGAGCAGTACTTC	CASSRSGRGVYEQYF
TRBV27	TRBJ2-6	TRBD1	TGTGCCAGCAGTCCGAGGGACAGCAATACTGGGGCCAACGTCCTGACTTTC	CASSPRDSNTGANVLTF
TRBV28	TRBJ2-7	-	TGTGCCAGCAGTCCCACCAGGGTGGGGGAGCAGTACTTC	CASSPTRVGEQYF
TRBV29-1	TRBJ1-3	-	TGCAGCGTCGCCGGCGCCGACAGATTCTCTGGAAACACCATATATTTT	CSVAGADRFSGNTIYF
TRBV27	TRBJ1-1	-	TGTGCCAGCAGTTTATCCCCAGGGGAGATGAACACTGAAGCTTTCTTT	CASSLSPGEMNTEAFF
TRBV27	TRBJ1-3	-	TGTGCCAGCAGTTTACGGGGGCACGGAAACACCATATATTTT	CASSLRGHGNTIYF
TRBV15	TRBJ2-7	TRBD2	TGTGCCACCAGTCAGACTAGCAACACCTACGAGCAGTACTTC	CATSQTSNTYEQYF
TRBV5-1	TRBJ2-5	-	TGCGCCAGCAGCCCCCGGGACGCTCGAATTCTCGAGACCCAGTACTTC	CASSPRDARILETQYF
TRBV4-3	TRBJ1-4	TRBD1	TGCGCCAGCAGCCAAGGATGGAAGACAGGGTTAGAGGAAAAACTGTTTTTT	CASSQGWKTGLEEKLFF
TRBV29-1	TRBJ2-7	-	TGCAGCGTGGTCGGGGGCCGGACCTACGAGCAGTACTTC	CSVVGGRTYEQYF